This T cell receptor (beta chain) was profiled in a study of blood T cell repertoires in COVID-19. Looking at the study overall: Collection of acute and convalescent COVID-19 samples took place in the United States, Italy and Spain. Sample material is recorded as cDNA or gDNA derived from T cells, B-cell-depleted T cells, or PBMCs.

Sequencing used immunoSEQ multiplex PCR; TCRdb keeps in-frame clones, though not all of them. The sample has around 370,000 clones, 90% seen once. The germline gives CDR1 MDHEN, CDR2 SYDVKM. This CDR3 has 14 residues. J gave up 2 bases and V 6 bases, and 7 bases lay outside the gene matches. There are a few counts of this clone. V gene TRBV28 combines with J gene TRBJ2-7; 7 nucleotides line up with TRBD1. The sequenced material came from peripheral blood. The sequence was obtained from a man aged 18 to 29 with active or convalescent COVID-19. CDR3 sequence: CASRPDRVTYEQYF. The CDR3 region has the DNA TGTGCCAGCAGGCCCGACAGGGTAACCTACGAGCAGTACTTC. The full variable domain, with the rest looked up from reference TRBV28 and TRBJ2-7, is DVKVTQSSRYLVKRTGEKVFLECVQDMDHENMFWYRQDPGLGLRLIYFSYDVKMKEKGDIPEGYSVSREKKERFSLILESASTNQTSMYLCASRPDRVTYEQYFGPGTRLTVT.